Listed below are T cell receptor beta chains from one sample, sequenced in a study of shared clonotypes between healthy human individuals. Profiling relied on immunoSEQ multiplex PCR, and the TCRdb table lists in-frame clones only, not all of them. The repertoire holds 2 million to 2.5 million clones, with roughly 95% as singletons. The sample consisted of naive CD8+ T cells sorted from blood. The receptors were sampled from a man aged 18-30 years in good health. Each CDR3 is given with its conserved first and last residue. D genes are given only for firm matches. Part of the rows lack a size; the others show once, few, many or a class for expanded clones.

DNA	CDR3	J	size	D	V
TGTGCCAGCAGTTTAGGAGTCGACGGCACAGATACGCAGTATTTT	CASSLGVDGTDTQYF	TRBJ2-3	NA	NA	TRBV27
TGTGCCAGCGCAGAGAGGGCGATGAACACTGAAGCTTTCTTT	CASAERAMNTEAFF	TRBJ1-1	NA	NA	TRBV2
TGTGCCAGCAGTTTTAGGGGGATTATCTCCTACGAGCAGTACTTC	CASSFRGIISYEQYF	TRBJ2-7	NA	NA	TRBV28
TGTGCCAGCAGCCAGGGACACCCCTCCTACGAGCAGTACTTC	CASSQGHPSYEQYF	TRBJ2-7	NA	NA	TRBV7-9
TGCGCCAGCAGCTTAGCAATTAGAGAAGAGACCCAGTACTTC	CASSLAIREETQYF	TRBJ2-5	NA	NA	TRBV5-1
TGTGCCAGCAGCTTAGCTAGCGCCAATGAGCAGTTCTTC	CASSLASANEQFF	TRBJ2-1	NA	NA	TRBV7-9
TGTGCCAGCAGCTCGGGAGACGCTAACTATGGCTACACCTTC	CASSSGDANYGYTF	TRBJ1-2	NA	NA	TRBV7-9
TGTGCCAGCAGCCCCGGGACCGCACTTGGGGCCAACGTCCTGACTTTC	CASSPGTALGANVLTF	TRBJ2-6	NA	NA	TRBV2
TGCAGCGCCTGGAGAGGGGACGGCTACACCTTC	CSAWRGDGYTF	TRBJ1-2	NA	NA	TRBV29-1
TGTGCCTGGAGTTCAGGACTAGCGAGGGGGGCAGATACGCAGTATTTT	CAWSSGLARGADTQYF	TRBJ2-3	NA	TRBD2	TRBV30
TGTGCCAGCAGCGACGAACCCGGGACAGGGTATAATGAGCAGTTCTTC	CASSDEPGTGYNEQFF	TRBJ2-1	NA	TRBD1	TRBV9
TGTGCCAGCAGTTTAGACAGACAAGAGACCCAGTACTTC	CASSLDRQETQYF	TRBJ2-5	NA	NA	TRBV27
TGTGCCAGCCAAGCGGGAGTCGGGGAGACCCAGTACTTC	CASQAGVGETQYF	TRBJ2-5	once	TRBD2	TRBV6-5
TGTGCCAGCTCACCACCCGACAGCGTAACATTGTTTTTT	CASSPPDSVTLFF	TRBJ1-4	NA	NA	TRBV18
TGTGCCAGCGCTACGGGTCTCCATCAGCCCCAGCATTTT	CASATGLHQPQHF	TRBJ1-5	NA	NA	TRBV27
TGTGCCAGTACCAGTGGGGGGTTCTCACCCCTCCACTTT	CASTSGGFSPLHF	TRBJ1-6	NA	NA	TRBV19
TGCGCCAGCAGTTCTACTGACTATTACTACAATGAGCAGTTCTTC	CASSSTDYYYNEQFF	TRBJ2-1	NA	NA	TRBV5-1
TGTGCCAGCAGCTTTTGGGGGGCCGGTGAAAAACTGTTTTTT	CASSFWGAGEKLFF	TRBJ1-4	NA	NA	TRBV5-4
TGCGCCAGCAGCCGAATACAGGGGGCAGAGACCCAGTACTTC	CASSRIQGAETQYF	TRBJ2-5	NA	TRBD1	TRBV4-3
TGTGCCAGCAGTTACAGGGGGCCGGGCCAGAATGAGCAGTTCTTC	CASSYRGPGQNEQFF	TRBJ2-1	NA	TRBD1	TRBV6-5
TGTGCCAGTAGTATCCCCTTCCGGGACAGTTACAATGAGCAGTTCTTC	CASSIPFRDSYNEQFF	TRBJ2-1	NA	TRBD1	TRBV19
TGTGCCAGCAGTTTACGGGGGGGCCGGGAGCTGTTTTTT	CASSLRGGRELFF	TRBJ2-2	NA	TRBD2	TRBV27
TGTGCCAGCAGCTTAGCCCGGACCCGACCCTACGAGCAGTACTTC	CASSLARTRPYEQYF	TRBJ2-7	NA	NA	TRBV11-2
TGCGCCAGCAGCTTGTGGACAGGGAACACTGAAGCTTTCTTT	CASSLWTGNTEAFF	TRBJ1-1	NA	TRBD1	TRBV5-1
TGTGCAAGTCGCTTAGCGTTTCAGAGGGGCCGCCAAGAGACCCAGTACTTC	CASRLAFQRGRQETQYF	TRBJ2-5	NA	NA	TRBV12-2
TGTGCCACCAGCTCGGGACAGGCCTATGGCTACACCTTC	CATSSGQAYGYTF	TRBJ1-2	NA	TRBD1	TRBV15
TGTGCCAGCAGTTTAACTCTGGGAAGTGAAGCTTTCTTT	CASSLTLGSEAFF	TRBJ1-1	NA	NA	TRBV28
TGCGCCAGCAGCTTGGGGGGGAGCTCCTACAATGAGCAGTTCTTC	CASSLGGSSYNEQFF	TRBJ2-1	few	NA	TRBV5-1
TGCGCCAGCAGCCGCGGGAACAATGAGCAGTTCTTC	CASSRGNNEQFF	TRBJ2-1	NA	NA	TRBV4-1
TGTGCCAGCAGCCCGGAGGGGGGCTTCACCTACGAGCAGTACTTC	CASSPEGGFTYEQYF	TRBJ2-7	NA	NA	TRBV9
TGTGCCAGCAGCTTTCCGACAGTCATGGGGGCCAACGTCCTGACTTTC	CASSFPTVMGANVLTF	TRBJ2-6	NA	NA	TRBV7-9
TGTGCCTGGAGTACAGGGGGCCGGGTCGAGGAGACCCAGTACTTC	CAWSTGGRVEETQYF	TRBJ2-5	NA	TRBD1	TRBV30
TGTGCCAGCAGTTTAAATGGGGGTCCCTACGAGCAGTACTTC	CASSLNGGPYEQYF	TRBJ2-7	NA	NA	TRBV27